The 28 T cell receptor beta chains in this list originate from one sample, sequenced in a study of spatial heterogeneity in lung cancer. Findings and limits, study-wide: For expanded intratumoral alpha and beta TCRs, counts tracked tumor mutation counts.

Their antigen targets remain unknown. Specified time point: sample taken at primary tumor resection. TCRdb re-derived calls from the 5' RACE reads in MiXCR, one entry per CDR3 protein. Of roughly 3,600 distinct CDR3 sequences in the sample, 5.3% were seen once. The input for sequencing was lung tumor tissue, taken at surgery. The receptors shown here come from a female donor with early-stage non-small cell lung cancer.

This clonotype ranks as medium-sized (0.01 to 0.1%). The J gene is TRBJ2-5, the V gene TRBV12-3 or TRBV12-4; no firm D call. The CDR3 contains 12 residues. V was clipped by 8 bases and J by 5 bases, with 12 bases between them. CDR3 DNA: TGTGCCAGCGGGAAACTGGGGGAGACCCAGTACTTC. It is translated as CASGKLGETQYF.

This clonotype is judged medium-sized. The V gene is TRBV6-5, the J gene TRBJ2-1; no clear D gene. The CDR3 loop spans 15 amino acids. Trimming pared 7 bases from V and 9 bases from J, leaving 22 bases between. CDR1 and CDR2 (germline): MNHEY, SVGAGI. The CDR3 region is CASTSPPPGVGEQFF. CDR3 nucleotide sequence: TGTGCCAGCACCTCCCCTCCGCCTGGGGTCGGTGAGCAGTTCTTC.

This clonotype qualifies as medium-sized (0.01 to 0.1%). V gene TRBV23-1 combines with J gene TRBJ2-5; 7 bases agree with TRBD1. TRBV23-1 has ORF status, its function being uncertain. V was pared by 8 bases and J by 2 bases, with 26 bases of the junction left unmatched. The CDR3 runs 20 residues. CDR3 sequence reads: CASLLSGINRDRLEQETQYF. DNA for the CDR3: TGCGCCAGCCTTTTATCCGGGATAAATAGGGACAGACTTGAACAAGAGACCCAGTACTTC.

By frequency in the sample, this clonotype is medium-sized (0.01 to 0.1%). The rearrangement links TRBV6-6 to TRBJ1-1; D not certain. This CDR3 has 14 residues. Looked up from germline, CDR1 is MNHNY and CDR2 is SVGAGI (reference sequence). Trimming took off 8 bases at V and 1 base at J, with 14 bases between the two ends. This CDR3 is CASGVMAANTEAFF. The CDR3 DNA reads TGTGCCAGCGGGGTGATGGCGGCGAACACTGAAGCTTTCTTT.

The V and J genes are TRBV11-2 and TRBJ2-5, with 10 bases matching TRBD2. Per the germline V gene, CDR1 is SGHAT and CDR2 is FQNNGV. The CDR3 extends over 18 amino acids. Germline trimming cut 5 bases from V and 0 bases from J; bases unmatched to any gene: 12. The chain's CDR3 is CASSVGASGRVYQETQYF. The CDR3 nucleotides read TGTGCCAGCAGCGTCGGGGCTAGCGGGAGAGTATACCAAGAGACCCAGTACTTC.

This clonotype was counted at least ten times. The V call is TRBV23-1, the J call TRBJ1-1; tentative D call: TRBD1 (6 bases). TRBV23-1 belongs to the ORF category, with a function that is uncertain. V was pared by 0 bases and J by 3 bases, with 11 bases between. The CDR3 covers 15 residues. The CDR3 DNA follows: TGCGCCAGCAGTCAATCCGGGACAAAGGACACTGAAGCTTTCTTT. Translating gives CASSQSGTKDTEAFF.

By sample fraction, this clonotype is medium-sized (0.01 to 0.1%). V gene TRBV18 combines with J gene TRBJ1-2, with 9 bases that match TRBD1. The CDR3 length is 16 residues. Germline lookup yields CDR1 KGHSH and CDR2 LQKENI. The V segment lost 2 bases and the J segment 3 bases; nucleotides outside the gene matches: 7. The CDR3 is CASSPTQGAVYYGYTF. DNA for the CDR3: TGTGCCAGCTCACCAACACAGGGGGCGGTCTACTATGGCTACACCTTC.

This clonotype is labeled medium-sized. The chain recombines TRBV18 with TRBJ2-3, with D perhaps given as TRBD1 or TRBD2 (6 bases each). Trimming left V 3 bases short and J 1 base short, with 11 bases between. The germline V gene encodes CDR1 KGHSH and CDR2 LQKENI. There are 15 residues in the CDR3. The CDR3 region has the DNA TGTGCCAGCTCACCTAGGGGGGCGGGCACAGATACGCAGTATTTT. Translation: CASSPRGAGTDTQYF.

By sample fraction, this clonotype is medium-sized. The chain has TRBV2 and TRBJ1-4; maybe TRBD1 (5 bases). Trimming took off 4 bases at V and 2 bases at J, with 11 bases between the two ends. CDR1 SNHLY and CDR2 FYNNEI come from the germline V gene. This CDR3 contains 15 residues. The CDR3 reads CASSGRGTTNEKLFF. The DNA of the CDR3 is TGTGCCAGCAGTGGGCGAGGGACGACTAATGAAAAACTGTTTTTT.

This clonotype is classed as medium-sized (0.01 to 0.1%). The rearrangement joins TRBV12-3 or TRBV12-4 to TRBJ1-1; 11 nucleotides align to TRBD1. CDR3 length: 14 residues. J lost 11 bases, V lost 6 bases, and 11 bases had no gene match. The CDR3 bases are TGTGCCAGCAGCTCCATCGGGACAGGGGGTCTGGCTTTCTTT. It is translated as CASSSIGTGGLAFF.

In this sample, this clonotype is medium-sized. The chain has TRBV7-9 and TRBJ1-1, with 8 positions matching TRBD1. After removal of 6 bases from V and 4 bases from J, the junction contained 10 bases not matched to a gene. Germline V gene data show CDR1 as SEHNR and CDR2 as FQNEAQ (reference sequence). The CDR3 is 15 amino acids. The CDR3 nucleotides are TGTGCCAGCAGGCGTGCAGGGGGCGCGGTCACTGAAGCTTTCTTT. Its protein is CASRRAGGAVTEAFF.

The rearrangement joins TRBV12-3 or TRBV12-4 to TRBJ2-2; possible D gene TRBD1, 6 bases. CDR3 length: 15 amino acids. V gave up 6 bases and J gave up 2 bases, with 13 bases separating them. CDR3 nucleotides: TGTGCCAGCAGGATCCAGGGGAGTAACACCGGGGAGCTGTTTTTT. The encoded protein is CASRIQGSNTGELFF.

This clonotype is medium-sized by share. The gene calls are TRBV30 and TRBJ2-4; D is undetermined. V lost 0 bases and J lost 7, with 13 bases in between. In germline, CDR1 is GTSNPN, CDR2 SVGIG (reference sequence). CDR3 length equals 14 residues. The CDR3 protein is CAWSVQVSRNIQYF. The CDR3 region has the DNA TGTGCCTGGAGTGTACAAGTTAGTAGGAACATTCAGTACTTC.

This clonotype is medium-sized in the sample. The chain uses TRBV6-1 and TRBJ2-1, with 16 positions matching TRBD2. V dropped 6 bases and J dropped 8; count of bases not matched to a gene: 13. Germline V gene data show CDR1 as MNHNS and CDR2 as SASEGT. The CDR3 runs 18 residues. Here the CDR3 DNA reads TGTGCCAGCAGCTCCCACCCCGGGACTAGCGGGGGGGCCTATGAGCAGTTCTTC. Translating it yields CASSSHPGTSGGAYEQFF.

In its sample, this clonotype is medium-sized (0.01 to 0.1%). The chain carries TRBV5-4 and TRBJ2-7, with 12 bases matching TRBD2. V lost 4 bases, J lost 1 base, and 12 bases stayed unmatched. The CDR3 consists of 18 residues. Germline V CDR1 and CDR2: SGHNT, YYREEE (reference sequence). DNA of the CDR3: TGTGCCAGCAGCCGGAAACAGGCTAGCGGGAGGGTATCCTACGAGCAGTACTTC. Its protein is CASSRKQASGRVSYEQYF. The variable domain in full, completed from reference TRBV5-4 and TRBJ2-7, reads ETGVTQSPTHLIKTRGQQVTLRCSSQSGHNTVSWYQQALGQGPQFIFQYYREEENGRGNFPPRFSGLQFPNYSSELNVNALELDDSALYLCASSRKQASGRVSYEQYFGPGTRLTVT.

In its sample, this clonotype is medium-sized. The chain uses TRBV29-1 and TRBJ2-3, with D possibly matching TRBD2 (6 bases). The CDR3 is made up of 14 amino acids. With 3 bases removed from V and 3 bases from J, the gap between germline ends came to 13 bases. The germline gives CDR1 SQVTM, CDR2 ANQGSEA. The DNA for the CDR3 is TGCAGCGTTGATCACGGGAGACAGACAGATACGCAGTATTTT. Translated, it gives CSVDHGRQTDTQYF.

This clonotype is medium-sized by share. CDR3 sequence (DNA): TGCAGTGCTAGGGGCGGGAGCGCGATAGGGGAGCAGTTCTTC. Residues: CSARGGSAIGEQFF. This sequence joins TRBV20-1 and TRBJ2-1, with TRBD2 matching 7 bases. Per germline, CDR1 DFQATT and CDR2 SNEGSKA (reference sequence). V lost 3 bases to trimming and J lost 10 bases; unmatched junction nucleotides: 12. This CDR3 contains 14 residues.

This clonotype is medium-sized in the sample. This chain connects TRBV20-1 to TRBJ1-1; no definite D call. The CDR3 length is 11 residues. Germline lookup yields CDR1 DFQATT and CDR2 SNEGSKA (reference sequence). V shed 3 bases and J shed 3 bases, with 5 bases lying between them. The CDR3 region is CSARADTEAFF. CDR3 nucleotides: TGCAGTGCTAGGGCGGACACTGAAGCTTTCTTT.

This clonotype appeared a few times. V is TRBV6-2 or TRBV6-3 and J is TRBJ2-6; D not resolved. V was pared by 6 bases and J by 6 bases, with 3 bases between. Germline V gene sequence: CDR1 MNHEY, CDR2 SVGEGT. The CDR3 loop spans 11 amino acids. The CDR3 sequence is CASSLANVLTF. The CDR3, as DNA: TGTGCCAGCAGCCTGGCCAACGTCCTGACTTTC.

Sample share makes this clonotype medium-sized. The rearrangement uses TRBV2 and TRBJ2-1; maybe TRBD1 (5 bases). CDR3 size: 17 residues. Germline loops: CDR1 SNHLY, CDR2 FYNNEI. Trimming pared 4 bases from V and 2 bases from J, leaving 18 bases between. Here the CDR3 reads CASSVTPPRTTYNEQFF. The CDR3 nucleotides read TGTGCCAGCAGTGTAACGCCCCCTCGGACAACCTACAATGAGCAGTTCTTC.

Relative to its sample, this clonotype is medium-sized. This chain links TRBV10-3 with TRBJ1-4; no clear D gene. Trimming shortened V by 11 bases and J by 12 bases, and 7 bases separated the two germline ends. Germline assignment: CDR1 ENHRY and CDR2 SYGVKD. The CDR3 has 8 amino acids. Written as DNA, the CDR3 is TGTGCCGTTCTCGAACTGTTTTTT. Encoded protein: CAVLELFF.

The chain has TRBV5-4 and TRBJ1-2; D possibly corresponds to TRBD1 (5 bases). This CDR3 contains 14 residues. V was pared by 0 bases and J by 6 bases, with 12 bases between. The germline V gene has CDR1 SGHNT and CDR2 YYREEE (reference sequence). CDR3 amino acids: CASSLGSRVHGYTF. The CDR3 DNA is TGTGCCAGCAGCTTGGGCTCCAGGGTACATGGCTACACCTTC.

Within the sample, this clonotype is medium-sized. V gene TRBV20-1 combines with J gene TRBJ2-3, with 8 bases fitting TRBD2. The CDR3 spans 14 residues. CDR1 and CDR2 (germline): DFQATT, SNEGSKA (reference sequence). Trimming removed 6 bases from V and 3 bases from J; junction bases left unmatched: 8. For the CDR3, the DNA is TGCAGTGCCCAAGATGCGGGGGGAACAGATACGCAGTATTTT. It encodes CSAQDAGGTDTQYF.

This clonotype is medium-sized (0.01 to 0.1%) in the sample. The rearrangement joins TRBV5-6 to TRBJ2-7; 8 nucleotides align to TRBD1. Germline V CDR1 and CDR2: SGHDT, YYEEEE. The CDR3 consists of 13 residues. V dropped 3 bases and J dropped 2; count of bases not matched to a gene: 1. The CDR3 bases are TGTGCCAGCAGCTCGGACAGGGCCTACGAGCAGTACTTC. It codes for CASSSDRAYEQYF. The whole variable domain, filled in from reference TRBV5-6 and TRBJ2-7, reads DAGVTQSPTHLIKTRGQQVTLRCSPKSGHDTVSWYQQALGQGPQFIFQYYEEEERQRGNFPDRFSGHQFPNYSSELNVNALLLGDSALYLCASSSDRAYEQYFGPGTRLTVT.

This clonotype is labeled as medium-sized. This chain links TRBV9 with TRBJ1-2; 9 nucleotides match TRBD1. CDR3 length equals 14 residues. V was clipped by 3 bases and J by 6 bases; unmatched bases: 6. CDR1 is SGDLS and CDR2 is YYNGEE in the germline V gene. The CDR3 sequence is CASSGDRAINGYTF. In DNA, the CDR3 is TGTGCCAGCAGCGGGGACAGGGCCATCAATGGCTACACCTTC.

This clonotype was detected ten times or more. The chain joins TRBV7-2 to TRBJ2-2, with unresolved D. V was trimmed by 2 bases and J by 0 bases, leaving 7 bases between them. The CDR3 totals 15 residues. Germline V gives CDR1 SGHTA, CDR2 FQGNSA. CDR3 protein: CASSLNSANTGELFF. DNA of the CDR3: TGTGCCAGCAGCTTAAACAGCGCGAACACCGGGGAGCTGTTTTTT.

This chain's CDR3 is CAWSRAGRGYEQYF. CDR3 in DNA: TGTGCCTGGAGCAGGGCAGGGAGGGGATACGAGCAGTACTTC. The rearrangement joins TRBV30 to TRBJ2-7; 7 bases agree with TRBD2. CDR3 length: 14 residues. The V gene's germline CDR1 is GTSNPN and CDR2 SVGIG (reference sequence). With 3 bases clipped from V and 4 bases from J, the junction kept 9 bases outside the gene matches.

By frequency in the sample, this clonotype is medium-sized (0.01 to 0.1%). This sequence joins TRBV7-2 and TRBJ2-3; 8 bases fit TRBD2. J lost 8 bases, V lost 9 bases, and 7 bases had no gene match. The CDR3 covers 12 residues. Germline V gives CDR1 SGHTA, CDR2 FQGNSA. The CDR3 region has the DNA TGTGCCAGTACCCCTGCGGGAGGTACGCAGTATTTT. Its protein product is CASTPAGGTQYF.